The clone carrying this T cell receptor (beta chain) came up once. This specimen comes from a study of blood T cell repertoires in COVID-19. Profiled with immunoSEQ multiplex PCR; TCRdb holds only in-frame clones, not every one. Of fewer than 120,000 clones in the sample, less than 85% were seen once. Sequencing used peripheral blood. The origin of this receptor is a woman older than 75 with acute or convalescent COVID-19.

CDR3 loop: CASSSGTSEYNEQFF. CDR3 DNA sequence: TGCGCCAGCAGCTCCGGGACTAGCGAGTACAATGAGCAGTTCTTC. The chain recombines TRBV10-1 with TRBJ2-1, with TRBD2 matching 10 bases. Germline loops: CDR1 WNHNN, CDR2 SYGVQD (reference sequence). The CDR3 spans 15 residues. V trimming: 6 bases; J trimming: 4 bases; junction bases outside the gene matches: 6.